A single sample gave rise to the 11 T cell receptor beta chains below, sequenced in a study of blood T cells in healthy people across ages. A second PCR of roughly 7 to 11 cycles used a sample-barcoded 5' primer and a J-beta primer mix. TCRdb re-called the 5' RACE reads with MiXCR, one entry per CDR3 protein. The sample lists about 1.4 million distinct CDR3 sequences, roughly 59% occurring once. The sample taken for sequencing was blood. These receptors all come from a young man in good health.

The chain joins TRBV29-1 to TRBJ1-1; no clear D. Trimming cost V 8 bases and J 3 bases, with 16 bases left between them. Per germline, CDR1 SQVTM and CDR2 ANQGSEA. This CDR3 is 13 amino acids long. The CDR3, as DNA: TGCAGCCCCAGTAGAGCCGCGGACACTGAAGCTTTCTTT. This gives the protein CSPSRAADTEAFF.

The V call is TRBV15, the J call TRBJ2-3; D is unclear. Trimming cost V 7 bases and J 2 bases, with 7 bases left between them. The germline V gene encodes CDR1 LNHNV and CDR2 YYDKDF (reference sequence). The CDR3 loop spans 12 amino acids. CDR3 bases: TGTGCCACCAAAGGGCCCACAGATACGCAGTATTTT. Translating gives CATKGPTDTQYF.

V is TRBV4-1 and J is TRBJ2-1; perhaps D is TRBD1 or TRBD2 (5 bases each). The CDR3 is 19 amino acids. Germline-derived CDR1 and CDR2 are MGHRA and YSYEKL. Trimming took off 0 bases at V and 2 bases at J, with 20 bases between the two ends. Here the CDR3 reads CASSQDVGGGGPTYNEQFF. CDR3 sequence (DNA): TGCGCCAGCAGCCAAGATGTTGGGGGTGGGGGACCAACCTACAATGAGCAGTTCTTC.

The rearrangement uses TRBV4-1 and TRBJ2-1; 15 bases agree with TRBD2. The J call is doubtful: the DNA matches TRBJ2-7 better. The germline CDR1 and CDR2 sequences are MGHRA and YSYEKL. The CDR3 is 18 amino acids. The CDR3 DNA follows: TGCGCCAGCAGCCCTCGGACTAGCGGGAGGGCCCAAGACAATGAGCAGTACTTC. It specifies CASSPRTSGRAQDNEQYF.

The chain joins TRBV29-1 to TRBJ2-5; weak D call: TRBD2 (5 bases). The germline V gene encodes CDR1 SQVTM and CDR2 ANQGSEA. There are 14 residues in the CDR3. With 7 bases removed from V and 1 base from J, the gap between germline ends came to 16 bases. The CDR3 loop reads CSATRPGIQETQYF. The DNA for the CDR3 is TGCAGCGCTACCCGTCCCGGGATCCAAGAGACCCAGTACTTC.

V and J are TRBV3-1 and TRBJ2-5; either TRBD1 or TRBD2 may supply D (5 bases each). V lost 4 bases and J lost 13, with 16 bases in between. The CDR3 totals 12 residues. From germline, CDR1 is LGHDT and CDR2 YNNKEL (reference sequence). The CDR3 protein is CASSLFRDQSYF. DNA of the CDR3: TGTGCCAGCAGCCTGTTCCGGGACCAGTCGTACTTC.

A note on this clonotype: Mismatch with germline at one junction end may stem from a read error. The chain uses TRBV29-1 and TRBJ2-1; 15 bases agree with TRBD2. CDR3 length equals 13 residues. The germline CDR1 and CDR2 sequences are SQVTM and ANQGSEA. This CDR3 is CRVGLAGGNEQFF. The DNA of the CDR3 is TGCAGAGTTGGACTAGCGGGGGGGAATGAGCAGTTCTTC.

The chain uses TRBV2 and TRBJ2-3; D perhaps matches TRBD2 (6 bases). Germline CDR1 is SNHLY and CDR2 is FYNNEI. This CDR3 has 14 amino acids. Trimming cost V 7 bases and J 2 bases, with 13 bases left between them. This chain's CDR3 is CASNWAGITDTQYF. The CDR3 DNA follows: TGTGCCAGCAATTGGGCGGGAATCACAGATACGCAGTATTTT.

This rearrangement joins TRBV12-3 or TRBV12-4 to TRBJ1-5; 8 nucleotides line up with TRBD1. V lost 5 bases, J lost 5 bases, and 11 bases stayed unmatched. This CDR3 contains 16 residues. The CDR3 here is CASSITGGSSHQPQHF. Written as DNA, the CDR3 is TGTGCCAGCAGTATTACAGGGGGAAGTTCTCATCAGCCCCAGCATTTT.

This clonotype was recorded once. This sequence joins TRBV5-1 and TRBJ2-1, with TRBD2 identical over 10 bases. The CDR3 extends over 18 amino acids. The trim removed 5 bases at V and 5 bases at J, leaving 16 bases unmatched. CDR1 and CDR2 from the germline V gene are SGHRS and YFSETQ. The CDR3 DNA follows: TGCGCCAGCAGTTACAGCGGGAGGGCCACTCGACGCGACAATGAGCAGTTCTTC. Its translation is CASSYSGRATRRDNEQFF.

This chain joins TRBV23-1 and TRBJ2-4, with D uncertain. Judging by the DNA end, TRBJ2-5 fits better; the J call may be wrong. TRBV23-1 is an ORF, and what it does is uncertain. The CDR3 is made up of 14 amino acids. The DNA of the CDR3 is TGCGCCAGCCTAAGAGACGGACCTCAAGAGACCCAGTACTTC. Translation: CASLRDGPQETQYF.